The clone carrying this T cell receptor (beta chain) appeared a single time. This CDR3 has 17 amino acids. The junction had 12 bases not matched to a gene; V was cut back by 2 bases and J by 8 bases. Germline loops: CDR1 LNHDA, CDR2 SQIVND (reference sequence). This sample was included in a study of T cell changes during pregnancy in multiple sclerosis. Assay: immunoSEQ multiplex PCR; the TCRdb copy retains only in-frame clones and omits some. The sample contains 70,000 to 80,000 clones, more than 90% of which appear only once. The TCR was taken from a female donor in good health, enrolled as a control in a pregnancy study. The gene calls are TRBV19 and TRBJ2-6; 7 nucleotides line up with TRBD1. Sample: peripheral blood, taken after pregnancy. The CDR3 reads CASSISIPGTVSNVLTF. In DNA form, the CDR3 reads TGTGCCAGTAGTATAAGTATTCCGGGGACAGTGTCCAACGTCCTGACTTTC.